The clone carrying this TCR beta chain was seen at least ten times. The data stem from a study of identical twins. V gave up 3 bases and J gave up 7 bases, with 10 bases separating them. CDR1 and CDR2 (germline): PRHDT, FYEKMQ (reference sequence). The CDR3 runs to 13 residues. TCRdb re-analysed the 5' RACE reads in MiXCR, keeping a single row per CDR3 protein. The data hold just under 650,000 distinct CDR3 sequences, with just over 7% observed a single time. This same sample was also taken into another study, of yellow fever vaccine responses in identical twins.

V usage is TRBV13 and J usage is TRBJ1-5, with D unresolved. The sequence came from a woman aged 18-29 years in good health. The sample consisted of PBMCs. CDR3 loop: CASSFPPSQPQHF. In DNA, the CDR3 is TGTGCCAGCAGCTTCCCTCCATCCCAGCCCCAGCATTTT. Combining the CDR3 with reference TRBV13 and TRBJ1-5 gives the whole variable domain AAGVIQSPRHLIKEKRETATLKCYPIPRHDTVYWYQQGPGQDPQFLISFYEKMQSDKGSIPDRFSAQQFSDYHSELNMSSLELGDSALYFCASSFPPSQPQHFGDGTRLSIL.